This T cell receptor beta chain was found in a study of blood T cell repertoires in COVID-19. Looking at the study overall: Sources were T cells, B-cell-depleted T cells, or PBMCs; the material itself was cDNA or gDNA.

In the authors' methods: Researchers report that nucleated cell counts were estimated from reference gene primer amplification. Only in-frame clones appear in the TCRdb table, and some are missing; sequencing was by immunoSEQ multiplex PCR. That table gives V, J and clone size, and the DNA gave D and trimming. The sample lists about 140,000 clones, around 79% seen once, with around 3% in the top ten. Which cohort a participant joined came from the clinical history participants gave. Either two negative PCRs, clearance, or symptom resolution qualified Cohort 3 donors as recovered. Sequencing was done on a sample of PBMCs or T cells enriched from blood (not recorded which). The clonotype originates from a woman in her fifties or sixties who had recovered from COVID-19.

CDR3 in amino acids: CASSPHRTGASTDTQYF. In nucleotides, the CDR3 is TGTGCCAGTAGTCCTCACCGGACAGGGGCGAGTACAGATACGCAGTATTTT. This chain uses TRBV19 with TRBJ2-3, with TRBD1 matching over 9 bases. J lost 3 bases, V lost 5 bases, and 12 bases had no gene match. The germline CDR1 and CDR2 sequences are LNHDA and SQIVND (reference sequence). The length of the CDR3 is 17 residues.